Below are 5 T cell receptor beta chains sequenced from a single sample in a study of monozygotic twins with inflammatory bowel disease. With the 5' RACE reads reprocessed, TCRdb shows one record per CDR3 protein and no DNA. This sample's table reports around 450,000 distinct CDR3 sequences. The sequenced sample consisted of blood. These receptors originate from a human donor with ulcerative colitis or Crohn's disease, or a healthy co-twin of an affected twin (not recorded which).

The chain has TRBV12-3 or TRBV12-4 and TRBJ1-4. The CDR3 covers 14 residues. The CDR3 loop reads CASSLRPANEKLFF.

The chain uses TRBV12-3 or TRBV12-4 and TRBJ2-7. This CDR3 contains 14 residues. CDR3 region: CASSQSQSSYEQYF.

The CDR3 region is CASIGGSSYEQYF. This rearrangement joins TRBV27 to TRBJ2-7. Germline CDR1 is MNHEY and CDR2 is SMNVEV (reference sequence). The CDR3 is 13 residues long.

The chain employs TRBV5-1 and TRBJ2-3; TCRdb indicates TRBD2, and absent DNA this call remains unverified. Germline V lookup: CDR1 SGHRS, CDR2 YFSETQ. This CDR3 region has 15 residues. This chain's CDR3 is CASSFSGGQGDTQYF.

The chain couples TRBV24-1 to TRBJ2-1; checking the TCRdb D call of TRBD1 is not possible without DNA. The CDR3 length is 13 residues. Germline CDR1 reads KGHDR; CDR2 reads SFDVKD. The chain's CDR3 is CATSEIGGGEQFF.